The clone carrying this T cell receptor (beta chain) was observed a few times. The data were taken from a study of human T cells and chemical hapten exposure. The authors extracted total RNA from unfractionated whole blood. TCRdb recomputed calls from the 5' RACE reads with MiXCR, one row per CDR3 protein. This repertoire shows about 140,000 distinct CDR3 sequences, 4.1% found once; its top ten account for over 1.2%. The length of the CDR3 is 12 residues. Germline V gene lookup returns CDR1 LGHDT and CDR2 YNNKEL (reference sequence). V gave up 6 bases and J gave up 13 bases, with 13 bases separating them.

This chain connects TRBV3-1 to TRBJ1-6; TRBD1 might be the D (6 bases). The sequence was collected from a female donor in good health. The CDR3 nucleotides are TGTGCCAGCAGTAGAAACAGGGACCCCCTCCACTTT. It yields the protein CASSRNRDPLHF.